The 31 T cell receptor beta chains reported below all come from one sample, sequenced in a study of blood T cells in healthy people across ages. A second PCR of roughly 7 to 11 cycles used a sample-barcoded 5' primer and a J-beta primer mix. MiXCR, applied by TCRdb to the 5' RACE reads, yields one record per CDR3 protein. The sample lists over a million distinct CDR3 sequences; less than 45% were seen once. Specimen: blood. The receptor set was obtained from a young woman in good health.

The chain recombines TRBV20-1 with TRBJ1-4, with D possibly TRBD1 on 6 matching bases. Trimming left V 5 bases short and J 8 bases short, with 18 bases between. This CDR3 has 14 amino acids. CDR1 and CDR2 from the germline V gene are DFQATT and SNEGSKA (reference sequence). The CDR3 DNA reads TGCAGTGCTCTCCGGGGGAGGGGGGACGAAAAACTGTTTTTT. Translation: CSALRGRGDEKLFF.

This clonotype was counted only a few times. CDR3 nucleotides: TGCGCCAGCAACCCACAGGGTCGGGACACTGAAGCTTTCTTT. This codes for CASNPQGRDTEAFF. The rearrangement uses TRBV5-1 and TRBJ1-1; possible D gene TRBD1, 6 bases. The ends were cut back, 6 bases at V and 3 bases at J, with 15 bases in the middle. Germline V gene lookup returns CDR1 SGHRS and CDR2 YFSETQ. The CDR3 runs to 14 residues.

The chain is built from TRBV7-2 and TRBJ2-3; D is uncertain. The CDR3 sequence is 14 residues long. CDR1 SGHTA and CDR2 FQGNSA come from the germline V gene. V lost 5 bases, J lost 2 bases, and 11 bases lay in between. In DNA, the CDR3 is TGTGCCAGCAGCCTACCCCCGTACACAGATACGCAGTATTTT. Amino acids: CASSLPPYTDTQYF. The variable domain in full, with the rest retrieved from reference TRBV7-2 and TRBJ2-3, is GAGVSQSPSNKVTEKGKDVELRCDPISGHTALYWYRQSLGQGLEFLIYFQGNSAPDKSGLPSDRFSAERTGGSVSTLTIQRTQQEDSAVYLCASSLPPYTDTQYFGPGTRLTVL.

The rearrangement joins TRBV27 to TRBJ2-1, with 8 positions matching TRBD1. Germline loops: CDR1 MNHEY, CDR2 SMNVEV (reference sequence). Germline trimming cut 2 bases from V and 6 bases from J; bases unmatched to any gene: 6. The CDR3 has 15 residues. CDR3 in DNA: TGTGCCAGCAGTTTAAGCGCAGGGGGCTTCAATGAGCAGTTCTTC. The encoded protein is CASSLSAGGFNEQFF.

The V call is TRBV24-1, the J call TRBJ1-5; D unclear. Germline values: CDR1 KGHDR, CDR2 SFDVKD. The CDR3 consists of 14 residues. V dropped 5 bases and J dropped 4 bases, with 11 bases sitting between them. The CDR3 coding sequence is TGTGCCACCAGTGTTGGCAGCATTAATCAGCCCCAGCATTTT. It translates to CATSVGSINQPQHF.

The chain uses TRBV6-5 and TRBJ2-3; D may be TRBD2 (5 bases). The V gene's germline CDR1 is MNHEY and CDR2 SVGAGI. The CDR3 is 17 amino acids. Trimming took off 2 bases at V and 5 bases at J, with 20 bases between the two ends. The CDR3 region is CASSYPRASFFLDTQYF. DNA of the CDR3: TGTGCCAGCAGTTACCCGAGGGCTAGCTTCTTTCTAGATACGCAGTATTTT.

The chain couples TRBV7-2 to TRBJ2-7; D perhaps matches TRBD1 (5 bases). The J call is doubtful: the DNA matches TRBJ2-5 better. Looked up from germline, CDR1 is SGHTA and CDR2 is FQGNSA. This CDR3 comprises 13 residues. The CDR3 DNA is TGTGCCAGCAGCTTAGGACCAACAGGGACCCAGTACTTC. It yields the protein CASSLGPTGTQYF.

This clonotype was counted a few times. The gene calls are TRBV6-2 or TRBV6-3 and TRBJ2-2; D may be TRBD2 (6 bases). The CDR3 spans 14 residues. With 6 bases removed from V and 5 bases from J, the gap between germline ends came to 13 bases. The V gene's germline CDR1 is MNHEY and CDR2 SVGEGT. The CDR3 nucleotides are TGTGCCAGCAGCTTAGCAGGACTAACCGGGGAGCTGTTTTTT. Translation: CASSLAGLTGELFF.

This chain joins TRBV6-5 and TRBJ1-1; D uncertain. V lost 3 bases to trimming and J lost 4 bases, with 15 bases between them. The CDR3 contains 15 residues. From germline, CDR1 is MNHEY and CDR2 SVGAGI. CDR3 nucleotide sequence: TGTGCCAGCAGTTATATCCCGGTATTCCTCACTGAAGCTTTCTTT. Translated: CASSYIPVFLTEAFF.

The V call is TRBV20-1, the J call TRBJ1-1, with a possible D match to TRBD1 (5 bases). Deletions cut 6 bases from V and 1 base from J, with 15 bases between. In germline, CDR1 is DFQATT, CDR2 SNEGSKA (reference sequence). CDR3 length equals 14 residues. Here the CDR3 DNA reads TGCAGTGCCCCCCGGGGGGGATCGAACACTGAAGCTTTCTTT. This translates into CSAPRGGSNTEAFF.

The CDR3 sequence: CASSEGGTYTEAFF. CDR3 coding DNA: TGTGCCAGCAGTGAAGGGGGCACGTACACTGAAGCTTTCTTT. The chain joins TRBV6-1 to TRBJ1-1; D might be TRBD1 (5 bases). V gave up 1 base and J gave up 3 bases, with 9 bases separating them. Per the germline V gene, CDR1 is MNHNS and CDR2 is SASEGT. The CDR3 has 14 residues.

Only a few counts were recorded for this clonotype. The chain joins TRBV7-2 to TRBJ2-5; TRBD2 aligns across 10 bases. Trimming removed 6 bases from V and 2 bases from J; junction bases left unmatched: 12. The CDR3 runs to 17 residues. Germline V lookup: CDR1 SGHTA, CDR2 FQGNSA. CDR3 nucleotides: TGTGCCAGCAGTAAAGGGATAGCGGGAGGCCTACAAGAGACCCAGTACTTC. Translated, it gives CASSKGIAGGLQETQYF.

The genes are TRBV6-5 and TRBJ2-5; D is tentatively TRBD1 or TRBD2 (5 bases each). The J call is in doubt because the DNA end fits TRBJ2-7 better. Germline CDR1 reads MNHEY; CDR2 reads SVGAGI. This CDR3 region has 16 residues. CDR3 bases: TGTGCCAGCAGATCCAGCGAACGGGACCCGTCGTACGAGCAGTACTTC. Translation: CASRSSERDPSYEQYF.

In this sample, this clonotype turned up a few times. The chain links TRBV29-1 to TRBJ2-5; 7 nucleotides match TRBD1. CDR1 is SQVTM and CDR2 is ANQGSEA in the germline V gene. J gave up 11 bases and V 4 bases, and 13 bases lay outside the gene matches. The CDR3 contains 13 residues. The CDR3 sequence: CSVAGQLTLEQYF. As DNA, the CDR3 is TGCAGCGTTGCGGGACAGCTTACGTTAGAGCAGTACTTC.

This clonotype was picked up a small number of times. This may be a read error, as it is one base from a much larger clone. The chain recombines TRBV11-2 with TRBJ1-6; D uncertain. The CDR3 has 11 residues. V lost 1 base, J lost 9 bases, and 1 base lay in between. Germline V lookup: CDR1 SGHAT, CDR2 FQNNGV. The CDR3 loop is CASSLASPLHF. The CDR3 nucleotides read TGTGCCAGCAGCTTAGCTTCACCCCTCCACTTT. Drawing the rest from reference TRBV11-2 and TRBJ1-6, the complete variable domain is EAGVAQSPRYKIIEKRQSVAFWCNPISGHATLYWYQQILGQGPKLLIQFQNNGVVDDSQLPKDRFSAERLKGVDSTLKIQPAKLEDSAVYLCASSLASPLHFGNGTRLTVT.

The sample holds a few counts of this clonotype. V is TRBV20-1 and J is TRBJ1-1; a weak D match, TRBD1 (6 bases). Between the trimmed V and J ends, which lost 5 bases and 3 bases, there was a span of 22 bases. CDR1 is DFQATT and CDR2 is SNEGSKA in the germline V gene (reference sequence). The CDR3 contains 16 residues. This chain's CDR3 is CSAEGVGASTDTEAFF. CDR3 nucleotide sequence: TGCAGTGCTGAAGGGGTGGGGGCGTCGACGGACACTGAAGCTTTCTTT.

The chain combines TRBV29-1 with TRBJ1-1, with D uncertain. Germline CDR1 and CDR2: SQVTM and ANQGSEA. The CDR3 totals 10 residues. V shed 4 bases and J shed 7 bases, with 7 bases lying between them. The CDR3 sequence is CSVVQIEAFF. The CDR3 DNA follows: TGCAGCGTTGTACAGATTGAAGCTTTCTTT.

This clonotype was seen a few times. The chain is built from TRBV12-3 or TRBV12-4 and TRBJ2-1; TRBD2 matches 7 bases. This CDR3 is built from 14 residues. The junction had 6 bases not matched to a gene; V was cut back by 3 bases and J by 7 bases. As DNA, the CDR3 is TGTGCCAGCAGTTTCGTAGCGGGCGTAAATGAGCAGTTCTTC. Residues: CASSFVAGVNEQFF.

This clonotype was seen a handful of times. V gene TRBV7-9 combines with J gene TRBJ2-7; D gene uncertain. The CDR3 sequence is 13 residues long. V was clipped by 1 base and J by 2 bases, with 6 bases between them. Germline loops: CDR1 SEHNR, CDR2 FQNEAQ (reference sequence). CDR3 protein: CASSLVNAYEQYF. In nucleotides, the CDR3 is TGTGCCAGCAGCTTAGTCAACGCCTACGAGCAGTACTTC.

This clonotype was counted a single time. The chain links TRBV9 to TRBJ1-4; 7 nucleotides agree with TRBD1. Per germline, CDR1 SGDLS and CDR2 YYNGEE. The CDR3 is made up of 14 amino acids. V was clipped by 0 bases and J by 8 bases; unmatched bases: 4. The CDR3, as DNA: TGTGCCAGCAGCGTAGGACAGGGCTGGGAAAAACTGTTTTTT. Its protein is CASSVGQGWEKLFF. The full variable domain, with the rest looked up from reference TRBV9 and TRBJ1-4, is DSGVTQTPKHLITATGQRVTLRCSPRSGDLSVYWYQQSLDQGLQFLIQYYNGEERAKGNILERFSAQQFPDLHSELNLSSLELGDSALYFCASSVGQGWEKLFFGSGTQLSVL.

On this clonotype itself: Relative to the germline gene, one junction end is altered; a read error may explain this. The genes are TRBV25-1 and TRBJ1-2; maybe TRBD1 (6 bases). Per the germline V gene, CDR1 is MGHDK and CDR2 is SYGVNS. The CDR3 has 14 residues. Here the CDR3 reads CASSPSGDVYGYTF. CDR3 nucleotide sequence: TGTGCCAGCAGTCCGTCAGGGGACGTCTATGGCTATACCTTC.

This rearrangement joins TRBV12-3 or TRBV12-4 to TRBJ1-1; D gene uncertain. The CDR3 is 14 amino acids. Trimming shortened V by 4 bases and J by 0 bases, and 9 bases separated the two germline ends. This chain's CDR3 is CASSSRPLNTEAFF. The CDR3 nucleotides are TGTGCCAGCAGTTCCCGCCCACTGAACACTGAAGCTTTCTTT.

There are a few counts of this clonotype. The chain has TRBV27 and TRBJ1-2, with D uncertain. Trimming shortened V by 7 bases and J by 8 bases, and 20 bases separated the two germline ends. Germline CDR1 MNHEY, CDR2 SMNVEV (reference sequence). The CDR3 spans 14 residues. The DNA of the CDR3 is TGTGCCAGCAATTCCTCTTGGGGTTCAGGAGGCTACACCTTC. Translation gives CASNSSWGSGGYTF.

The chain uses TRBV12-3 or TRBV12-4 and TRBJ1-2; TRBD1 matches at 9 bases. The CDR3 is made up of 16 amino acids. Germline trimming cut 1 base from V and 3 bases from J; bases unmatched to any gene: 6. This CDR3 is CASSLGGTGPYYGYTF. The CDR3 bases are TGTGCCAGCAGTTTAGGAGGGACAGGGCCATACTATGGCTACACCTTC.

This chain joins TRBV18 and TRBJ1-2; 8 bases match TRBD1. CDR1 is KGHSH, CDR2 LQKENI, per germline. The CDR3 is made up of 13 amino acids. Trimming removed 3 bases from V and 10 bases from J; junction bases left unmatched: 7. The CDR3 nucleotides read TGTGCCAGCTCACCGGAACAGGGGGACTACTACACCTTC. Residues: CASSPEQGDYYTF.

V usage is TRBV7-2 and J usage is TRBJ2-3; D is uncertain. The CDR3 is 15 amino acids. Deletions cut 1 base from V and 6 bases from J, with 14 bases between. Germline V CDR1 and CDR2: SGHTA, FQGNSA. The chain's CDR3 is CASSLGLVGVDTQYF. CDR3 in DNA: TGTGCCAGCAGCTTAGGTCTCGTAGGTGTGGATACGCAGTATTTT.

The gene calls are TRBV27 and TRBJ1-5; TRBD1 matches 7 bases. From germline, CDR1 is MNHEY and CDR2 SMNVEV (reference sequence). With V trimmed by 5 bases and J by 6 bases, 10 bases remained unmatched. The CDR3 loop spans 15 amino acids. The CDR3, as DNA: TGTGCCAGCAGTCCAGGGGGGCGGTTGGGTCAGCCCCAGCATTTT. Translated, it gives CASSPGGRLGQPQHF.

Only a few counts were recorded for this clonotype. This chain connects TRBV11-3 to TRBJ2-6; D is unresolved. This CDR3 is built from 17 residues. Looked up from germline, CDR1 is SGHNT and CDR2 is YENEEA. V was shortened by 2 bases and J by 0 bases, with 11 bases between the two germline ends. The CDR3 loop reads CASSLSSRHSGANVLTF. The DNA for the CDR3 is TGTGCCAGCAGCTTATCTTCGCGGCACTCTGGGGCCAACGTCCTGACTTTC.

Comment on this clonotype: The junction departs from germline at one end; a sequencing error may be responsible. The rearrangement joins TRBV12-5 to TRBJ2-7, with TRBD1 matching 8 bases. The CDR3 covers 14 residues. CDR1 and CDR2 from the germline V gene are LGHNT and FRNRAP. CDR3 DNA: TGTGCCCCTAAGAAGGACAGGGCGGACTACGGGCAGTACTTC. This gives the protein CAPKKDRADYGQYF. Using reference TRBV12-5 and TRBJ2-7 for the parts outside the CDR3, the full variable domain is DARVTQTPRHKVTEMGQEVTMRCQPILGHNTVFWYRQTMMQGLELLAYFRNRAPLDDSGMPKDRFSAEMPDATLATLKIQPSEPRDSAVYFCAPKKDRADYGQYFGPGTRLTVT.

The genes are TRBV20-1 and TRBJ2-3, with 8 bases that match TRBD2. V gave up 1 base and J gave up 2 bases; unmatched junction bases: 8. Per the germline V gene, CDR1 is DFQATT and CDR2 is SNEGSKA (reference sequence). The CDR3 length is 16 residues. The CDR3 nucleotides read TGCAGTGCTAGAGCTCCTAGCGGGTCCTACACAGATACGCAGTATTTT. Amino acid sequence: CSARAPSGSYTDTQYF.

Worth noting for this clonotype: An end of the junction does not agree with germline; a read error may underlie this. The J gene is TRBJ2-3, the V gene TRBV15; possible D gene TRBD1, 5 bases. The CDR3 is made up of 15 amino acids. Germline V lookup: CDR1 LNHNV, CDR2 YYDKDF (reference sequence). The CDR3 DNA reads TGTGTCACCAGCAGAGATCAGGGTAGCACAGATACGCAGTATTTT. This codes for CVTSRDQGSTDTQYF. Combining the CDR3 with reference TRBV15 and TRBJ2-3 gives the whole variable domain DAMVIQNPRYQVTQFGKPVTLSCSQTLNHNVMYWYQQKSSQAPKLLFHYYDKDFNNEADTPDNFQSRRPNTSFCFLDIRSPGLGDTAMYLCVTSRDQGSTDTQYFGPGTRLTVL.